Below, one TCR beta chain is given with its context. Its antigen remains unknown. This sample was taken from a study of T cells in localized non-small cell lung cancer. Points from the study as a whole: Uninvolved adjacent lung had higher T cell clonality than tumor and all other tissues.

Method: immunoSEQ multiplex PCR; TCRdb's copy keeps in-frame clones and lacks some. The sample lists 15,000 to 17,000 clones, 87% seen once, with 27% in the top ten. V shed 5 bases and J 0 bases; nucleotides not matched to a gene: 4. The germline CDR1 and CDR2 sequences are ENHRY and SYGVKD. The CDR3 is 15 amino acids. This TCR derives from a male donor older than 55 with stage II lung adenocarcinoma. The chain links TRBV10-3 to TRBJ1-3, with 7 bases aligning to TRBD1. Sequencing used peripheral blood mononuclear cells, obtained before any cancer treatment. CDR3 sequence reads: CAISRGTDSGNTIYF. CDR3 nucleotides: TGTGCCATCAGTCGCGGGACAGACTCTGGAAACACCATATATTTT.